A selection of T cell receptor beta chains follows, all from one sample in a study of cytomegalovirus exposure and HLA in healthy donors. Sequencing was performed with immunoSEQ multiplex PCR; in TCRdb, only in-frame clones are kept and a portion is missing. The sample has 100,000 to 150,000 clones; over 65% are singletons. Material: PBMCs. The receptors shown here come from a man between 18 and 35 years old in good health and CMV-seropositive. Both conserved end residues are part of each CDR3. D genes are given only for firm matches. Clone size is given for some rows only: seen once, a few or many times, or a class if the clone is expanded.

cdr3_aa	cdr3_nt	v_call	d_call	clone_size	j_call
CASSFKRGGETQYF	TGTGCCAGCAGTTTCAAGCGGGGTGGAGAGACCCAGTACTTC	TRBV2	TRBD2	-	TRBJ2-5
CASSLTSGANVLTF	TGTGCCAGCAGCTTGACATCTGGGGCCAACGTCCTGACTTTC	TRBV7-8	-	-	TRBJ2-6
CASSIGGSLSSYEQYF	TGTGCCAGTAGTATAGGGGGCTCTTTGAGCTCCTACGAGCAGTACTTC	TRBV19	-	-	TRBJ2-7
CASSNQEYQKETQYF	TGTGCCAGCAGCAACCAGGAATACCAGAAAGAGACCCAGTACTTC	TRBV7-9	-	-	TRBJ2-5
CASSQAGSGQGMNTEAFF	TGTGCCAGCAGCCAAGCCGGATCAGGGCAGGGGATGAACACTGAAGCTTTCTTT	TRBV4-2	-	-	TRBJ1-1
CASGTGSSEQYF	TGTGCTAGTGGCACAGGCTCAAGCGAGCAGTACTTC	TRBV12-5	-	-	TRBJ2-7
CATSSLHGGTPSDEQFF	TGTGCCACCAGCAGCCTTCATGGGGGGACCCCAAGCGATGAGCAGTTCTTC	TRBV15	-	-	TRBJ2-1
CASPNPLQASSYNEQFF	TGCGCCAGCCCTAACCCATTACAGGCGAGCTCCTACAATGAGCAGTTCTTC	TRBV5-1	-	-	TRBJ2-1
CASSLAGTGRAGELFF	TGTGCCAGCAGCTTAGCCGGGACAGGGCGGGCCGGGGAGCTGTTTTTT	TRBV7-6	TRBD1	-	TRBJ2-2
CASSKQGISTDTQYF	TGTGCCAGCAGTAAACAGGGAATAAGCACAGATACGCAGTATTTT	TRBV27	-	-	TRBJ2-3
CASSQDRAGSPLHF	TGTGCCAGCAGTCAGGACAGGGCCGGGTCGCCCCTCCACTTT	TRBV6-1	TRBD1	-	TRBJ1-6
CASNNGNTIYF	TGTGCCAGCAACAATGGAAACACCATATATTTT	TRBV19	-	-	TRBJ1-3
CATSNSGGPYTDTQYF	TGTGCCACCAGCAATAGCGGGGGCCCTTACACAGATACGCAGTATTTT	TRBV15	TRBD2	-	TRBJ2-3
CASSPGVSYNEQFF	TGTGCCAGCAGTCCGGGGGTTTCCTACAATGAGCAGTTCTTC	TRBV27	-	-	TRBJ2-1
CAWSHRSYEQYF	TGTGCCTGGTCACACAGGAGTTACGAGCAGTACTTC	TRBV30	-	-	TRBJ2-7
CASSAPPGQGNSPLHF	TGTGCCAGCAGCGCCCCCCCGGGACAGGGAAATTCACCCCTCCACTTT	TRBV9	TRBD1	-	TRBJ1-6
CASSFLPSRETQYF	TGTGCCAGCAGCTTTTTACCCTCGAGGGAGACCCAGTACTTC	TRBV7-7	-	-	TRBJ2-5
CASSLKGYNSPLHF	TGTGCCAGCAGCTTAAAGGGGTATAATTCACCCCTCCACTTT	TRBV7-3	-	-	TRBJ1-6
CASSQGSSYNSPLHF	TGTGCCAGCAGCCAGGGCTCCTCCTATAATTCACCCCTCCACTTT	TRBV7-9	-	-	TRBJ1-6
CASSLASSSTYEQYF	TGTGCCAGCAGCTTGGCCTCTAGTAGCACCTACGAGCAGTACTTC	TRBV11-3	-	-	TRBJ2-7
CSVEVPRTSEGHNEQFF	TGCAGCGTTGAAGTTCCTCGGACTAGCGAGGGGCACAATGAGCAGTTCTTC	TRBV29-1	TRBD2	-	TRBJ2-1
CASSLNGQGAGTGELFF	TGCGCCAGCAGCTTAAACGGACAGGGGGCGGGCACCGGGGAGCTGTTTTTT	TRBV5-1	TRBD1	-	TRBJ2-2
CASSPAAQETQYF	TGTGCCAGCAGCCCAGCGGCACAGGAGACCCAGTACTTC	TRBV7-9	-	-	TRBJ2-5
CASTPGGTESYEQYF	TGTGCCAGCACCCCGGGGGGGACTGAGTCCTACGAGCAGTACTTC	TRBV5-4	TRBD2	-	TRBJ2-7
CASSLVGRKGYEQYF	TGTGCCAGCAGCCTAGTCGGGCGAAAGGGGTACGAGCAGTACTTC	TRBV7-2	-	-	TRBJ2-7
CASSSGAGSSYNSPLHF	TGTGCCAGCAGCTCAGGGGCAGGAAGCTCCTATAATTCACCCCTCCACTTT	TRBV28	-	-	TRBJ1-6
CASSVGRGGTEAFF	TGTGCCAGCAGTGTAGGAAGGGGTGGGACTGAAGCTTTCTTT	TRBV6-4	-	-	TRBJ1-1
CASSESWTGDEKLFF	TGTGCCAGCAGTGAATCGTGGACAGGGGATGAAAAACTGTTTTTT	TRBV6-1	TRBD1	-	TRBJ1-4
CASSLDREKGYTF	TGTGCCAGCTCACTCGACAGAGAGAAGGGCTACACCTTC	TRBV18	-	-	TRBJ1-2
CATSRTDRVDTQYF	TGTGCCACCAGCAGAACCGACAGGGTAGATACGCAGTATTTT	TRBV15	TRBD1	once	TRBJ2-3
CASSFTTALGPQHF	TGTGCCAGCAGCTTTACAACAGCCCTGGGGCCCCAGCATTTT	TRBV11-3	-	-	TRBJ1-5
CASSEAQGYTGELFF	TGTGCCAGCAGTGAAGCGCAGGGATACACCGGGGAGCTGTTTTTT	TRBV2	-	-	TRBJ2-2
CASSLSQYEAFF	TGTGCCAGCAGCTTATCACAGTATGAAGCTTTCTTT	TRBV11-3	-	-	TRBJ1-1